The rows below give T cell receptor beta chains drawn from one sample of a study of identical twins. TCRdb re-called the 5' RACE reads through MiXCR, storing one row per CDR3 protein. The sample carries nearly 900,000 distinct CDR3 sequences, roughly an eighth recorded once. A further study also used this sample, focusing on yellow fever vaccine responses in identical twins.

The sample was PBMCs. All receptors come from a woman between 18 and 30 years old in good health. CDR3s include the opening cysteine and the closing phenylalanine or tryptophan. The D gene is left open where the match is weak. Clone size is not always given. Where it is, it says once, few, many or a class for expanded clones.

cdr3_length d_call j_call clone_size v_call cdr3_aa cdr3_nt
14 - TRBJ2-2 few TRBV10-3 CAISVSETTGELFF TGTGCCATCAGTGTTTCAGAGACGACCGGGGAGCTGTTTTTT
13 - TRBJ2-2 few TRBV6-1 CASLGAITGELFF TGTGCCAGCTTGGGGGCTATCACCGGGGAGCTGTTTTTT
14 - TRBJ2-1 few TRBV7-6 CASSLSVKANEQFF TGTGCCAGCAGCTTAAGTGTGAAGGCGAATGAGCAGTTCTTC
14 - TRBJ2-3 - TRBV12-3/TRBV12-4 CASTWGSGADTQYF TGTGCCAGCACTTGGGGTAGCGGAGCAGATACGCAGTATTTT
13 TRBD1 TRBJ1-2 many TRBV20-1 CSAEPQGDYGYTF TGCAGTGCTGAACCACAGGGGGACTATGGCTACACCTTC
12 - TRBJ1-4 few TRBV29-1 CSVGQYNEKLFF TGCAGCGTCGGACAGTATAATGAAAAACTGTTTTTT
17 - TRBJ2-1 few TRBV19 CASSARTTSPKNNEQFF TGTGCCAGTAGTGCGCGAACCACTAGCCCGAAAAACAATGAGCAGTTCTTC
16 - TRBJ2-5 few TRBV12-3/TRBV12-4 CASSFSVKGPQETQYF TGTGCCAGCAGTTTCTCGGTCAAGGGGCCCCAAGAGACCCAGTACTTC
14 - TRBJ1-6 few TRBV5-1 CASSLGTRGSPLHF TGCGCCAGCAGCCTCGGGACCAGAGGTTCACCCCTCCACTTT
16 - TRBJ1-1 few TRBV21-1 CASRQDSLEMNTEAFF TGTGCCAGCAGACAGGACAGCCTAGAAATGAACACTGAAGCTTTCTTT
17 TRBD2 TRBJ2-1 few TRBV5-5 CASSPTPSGRAFNEQFF TGTGCCAGCAGCCCTACTCCAAGCGGGAGGGCCTTCAATGAGCAGTTCTTC
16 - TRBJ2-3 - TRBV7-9 CASSYTRLESTDTQYF TGTGCCAGCAGCTACACCCGGTTGGAGAGCACAGATACGCAGTATTTT
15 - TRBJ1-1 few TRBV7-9 CASSSNPAQNTEAFF TGTGCCAGCAGTTCTAACCCCGCGCAGAACACTGAAGCTTTCTTT
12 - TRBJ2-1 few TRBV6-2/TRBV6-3 CASSIPRNEQFF TGTGCCAGCAGTATACCCCGGAATGAGCAGTTCTTC
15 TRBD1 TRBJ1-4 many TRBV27 CASSFAGTGGEKLFF TGTGCCAGCAGTTTTGCGGGGACAGGAGGTGAAAAACTGTTTTTT
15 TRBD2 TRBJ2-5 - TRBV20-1 CSAGGGLAGRETQYF TGCAGTGCTGGCGGAGGGCTAGCGGGAAGAGAGACCCAGTACTTC
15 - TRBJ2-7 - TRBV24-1 CATSDPTSGVYEQYF TGTGCCACCAGTGACCCGACTAGTGGGGTCTACGAGCAGTACTTC
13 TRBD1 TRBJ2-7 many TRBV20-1 CSAAGTGSYEQYF TGCAGTGCCGCCGGGACAGGCTCCTACGAGCAGTACTTC
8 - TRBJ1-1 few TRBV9 CASSAGSF TGTGCCAGCAGCGCGGGGTCCTTT
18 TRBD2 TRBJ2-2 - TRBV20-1 CSARVASGQAANTGELFF TGCAGTGCTAGAGTGGCTAGCGGACAAGCAGCGAACACCGGGGAGCTGTTTTTT
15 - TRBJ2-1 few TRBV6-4 CASSDSEWEVGEQFF TGTGCCAGCAGTGACTCGGAGTGGGAGGTTGGTGAGCAGTTCTTC
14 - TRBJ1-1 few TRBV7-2 CASSLVVGGTWAFF TGTGCCAGCAGCTTAGTGGTAGGAGGGACCTGGGCTTTCTTT
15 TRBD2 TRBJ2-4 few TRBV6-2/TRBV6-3 CASSRTSGGGNIQYF TGTGCCAGCAGTCGGACTAGCGGGGGGGGAAACATTCAGTACTTC
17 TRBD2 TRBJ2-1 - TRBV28 CASSFLTSGSTYNEQFF TGTGCCAGCAGTTTCTTAACTAGCGGGAGTACCTACAATGAGCAGTTCTTC
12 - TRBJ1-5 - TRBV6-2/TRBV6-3 CASGPGNQPQHF TGTGCCAGCGGTCCGGGTAATCAGCCCCAGCATTTT
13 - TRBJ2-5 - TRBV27 CASSLVGPGAQYF TGTGCCAGCAGTTTAGTCGGTCCAGGGGCCCAGTACTTC
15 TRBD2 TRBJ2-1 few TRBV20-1 CSAPAGGDLYNEQFF TGCAGTGCTCCGGCGGGGGGGGACTTATACAATGAGCAGTTCTTC
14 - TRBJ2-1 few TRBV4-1 CASRSRAAYNEQFF TGCGCCAGCAGGTCGAGGGCAGCCTACAATGAGCAGTTCTTC
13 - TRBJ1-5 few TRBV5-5 CASSATPVQPQHF TGTGCCAGCAGCGCCACCCCGGTACAGCCCCAGCATTTT
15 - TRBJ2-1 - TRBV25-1 CASSDAEGLWNEQFF TGTGCCAGCAGTGATGCGGAGGGCCTCTGGAATGAGCAGTTCTTC
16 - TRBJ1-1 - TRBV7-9 CASSFGEGSMNTEAFF TGTGCCAGCAGCTTCGGGGAGGGCAGCATGAACACTGAAGCTTTCTTT
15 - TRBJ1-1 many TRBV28 CASRTSPLRGTEAFF TGTGCCAGCAGGACATCACCCTTAAGAGGCACTGAAGCTTTCTTT
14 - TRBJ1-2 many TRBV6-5 CASSWDIANYGYTF TGTGCCAGCAGTTGGGACATAGCTAACTATGGCTACACCTTC
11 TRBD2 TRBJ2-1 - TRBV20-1 CSAVGGNEQFF TGCAGTGCTGTGGGGGGGAATGAGCAGTTCTTC
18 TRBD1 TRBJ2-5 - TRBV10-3 CAISEYEGAVSFQETQYF TGTGCCATCAGTGAATACGAGGGGGCGGTTTCATTTCAAGAGACCCAGTACTTC
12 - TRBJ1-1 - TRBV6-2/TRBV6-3 CASSLLSSEAFF TGTGCCAGCAGTTTGTTGAGTTCTGAAGCTTTCTTT
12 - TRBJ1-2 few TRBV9 CASSVLNYGYTF TGTGCCAGCAGCGTGCTGAACTATGGCTACACCTTC
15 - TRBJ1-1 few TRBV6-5 CASSSRRTGMAEAFF TGTGCCAGCAGTTCGAGACGGACTGGGATGGCTGAAGCTTTCTTT
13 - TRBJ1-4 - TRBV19 CASSIRSNEKLFF TGTGCCAGTAGTATACGGAGTAATGAAAAACTGTTTTTT
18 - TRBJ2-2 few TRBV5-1 CASSHNQVSRGGTGELFF TGCGCCAGCAGCCACAACCAGGTTAGCAGAGGTGGCACCGGGGAGCTGTTTTTT